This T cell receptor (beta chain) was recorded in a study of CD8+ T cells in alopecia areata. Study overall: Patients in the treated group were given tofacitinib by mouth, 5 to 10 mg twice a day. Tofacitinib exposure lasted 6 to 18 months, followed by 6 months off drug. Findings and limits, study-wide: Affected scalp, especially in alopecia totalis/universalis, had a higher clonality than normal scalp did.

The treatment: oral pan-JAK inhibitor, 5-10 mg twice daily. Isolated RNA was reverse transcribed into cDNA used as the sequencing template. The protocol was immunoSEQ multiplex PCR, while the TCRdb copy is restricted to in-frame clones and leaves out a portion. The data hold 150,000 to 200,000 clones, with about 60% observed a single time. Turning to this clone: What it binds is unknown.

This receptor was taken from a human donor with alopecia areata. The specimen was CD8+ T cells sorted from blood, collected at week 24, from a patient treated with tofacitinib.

The CDR3 nucleotides are TGTGCCATCAGTGAGATCTACAATGAGCAGTTCTTC. This encodes CAISEIYNEQFF. The rearrangement joins TRBV10-3 to TRBJ2-1; no reliable D call. Trimming pared 2 bases from V and 3 bases from J, leaving 2 bases between. Per germline, CDR1 ENHRY and CDR2 SYGVKD. The CDR3 extends over 12 amino acids.